One and the same sample provided the 13 T cell receptor beta chains below, sequenced in a study of cytomegalovirus exposure and HLA in healthy donors. Primers: 60 Vbeta forward and 13 Jbeta reverse. Here immunoSEQ multiplex PCR was the method, and the copy in TCRdb shows in-frame clones only, minus some. Of 120,000 or so clones in the sample, over 65% were seen once. Sample: PBMCs. These receptors all stem from a man aged 25 to 45 in good health and CMV-seronegative.

V is TRBV29-1 and J is TRBJ2-7, with TRBD2 matching over 8 bases. The CDR3 loop spans 14 amino acids. Losses at the gene ends were 4 bases for V and 0 bases for J; bases not matched to a gene: 5. Looked up from germline, CDR1 is SQVTM and CDR2 is ANQGSEA. CDR3 coding DNA: TGCAGCGTTGGGACTAGCTCTAGCTCCTACGAGCAGTACTTC. It is translated as CSVGTSSSSYEQYF.

In nucleotides, the CDR3 is TGTGCCAGCTCACCCGGGGGGATAGACAGAGAAGCTTTCTTT. This encodes CASSPGGIDREAFF. The rearrangement uses TRBV18 and TRBJ1-1, with D tentatively TRBD1 (5 bases). V dropped 3 bases and J dropped 8 bases, with 16 bases sitting between them. CDR1 is KGHSH, CDR2 LQKENI, per germline. This CDR3 is 14 amino acids long.

The V call is TRBV30, the J call TRBJ1-2; 8 bases line up with TRBD1. Germline V lookup: CDR1 GTSNPN, CDR2 SVGIG (reference sequence). V lost 0 bases, J lost 6 bases, and 3 bases stayed unmatched. This CDR3 spans 13 amino acids. CDR3 nucleotide sequence: TGTGCCTGGAGTGTAAACAGGGGGGATGGCTACACCTTC. This encodes CAWSVNRGDGYTF. The full variable domain, its missing parts supplied by reference TRBV30 and TRBJ1-2, is SQTIHQWPATLVQPVGSPLSLECTVEGTSNPNLYWYRQAAGRGLQLLFYSVGIGQISSEVPQNLSASRPQDRQFILSSKKLLLSDSGFYLCAWSVNRGDGYTFGSGTRLTVV.

The genes are TRBV5-1 and TRBJ2-7; D remains ambiguous. Trimming removed 5 bases from V and 12 bases from J, with 15 bases in between. Germline V gives CDR1 SGHRS, CDR2 YFSETQ. This CDR3 has 11 amino acids. The CDR3: CASRVEAELYF. The DNA for the CDR3 is TGCGCCAGCAGGGTCGAGGCGGAGTTGTACTTC.

V is TRBV2 and J is TRBJ2-7, with D perhaps matching TRBD1 (5 bases). The CDR3 is made up of 14 amino acids. Germline loops: CDR1 SNHLY, CDR2 FYNNEI. V lost 7 bases to trimming and J lost 0 bases, with 13 bases between them. The CDR3 region is CASTYDSSSYEQYF. CDR3 DNA: TGTGCCAGCACCTACGACAGTAGCTCCTACGAGCAGTACTTC.

The chain employs TRBV10-3 and TRBJ2-3; 10 bases are shared with TRBD2. Trimming removed 6 bases from V and 2 bases from J; junction bases left unmatched: 5. Germline V lookup: CDR1 ENHRY, CDR2 SYGVKD. This CDR3 region has 15 residues. The CDR3 DNA sequence: TGTGCCATCAGCCCCGGGACTAGCGACACAGATACGCAGTATTTT. Encoded protein: CAISPGTSDTDTQYF.

The V gene is TRBV7-9, the J gene TRBJ2-1; 12 bases align to TRBD2. CDR1 is SEHNR and CDR2 is FQNEAQ in the germline V gene (reference sequence). The CDR3 consists of 15 residues. V lost 4 bases and J lost 4; bases outside the gene matches: 2. CDR3 coding DNA: TGTGCCAGCAGCTCGGGACTAGCGGGTTACAATGAGCAGTTCTTC. Protein product: CASSSGLAGYNEQFF.

The chain has TRBV9 and TRBJ2-3; 7 bases align to TRBD2. Per germline, CDR1 SGDLS and CDR2 YYNGEE. The trim removed 0 bases at V and 5 bases at J, leaving 6 bases unmatched. The CDR3 has 15 amino acids. CDR3 nucleotides: TGTGCCAGCAGCGTAGCGGGAGGTAGTATAGATACGCAGTATTTT. This encodes CASSVAGGSIDTQYF.

The rearrangement links TRBV28 to TRBJ2-3, with 8 bases aligning to TRBD2. This CDR3 spans 15 amino acids. Germline CDR1 is MDHEN and CDR2 is SYDVKM. The trim removed 8 bases at V and 1 base at J, leaving 8 bases unmatched. CDR3 nucleotide sequence: TGTGCCAGCCCTCCCCGGCGGGGGGGCACAGATACGCAGTATTTT. It is translated as CASPPRRGGTDTQYF.

The chain is built from TRBV18 and TRBJ2-1; 7 bases match TRBD2. Germline V CDR1 and CDR2: KGHSH, LQKENI. This CDR3 region has 12 residues. V trimming: 6 bases; J trimming: 10 bases; junction bases outside the gene matches: 6. The CDR3 is CASSPTSWEQFF. In DNA form, the CDR3 reads TGTGCCAGCTCCCCGACTAGCTGGGAGCAGTTCTTC.

The chain joins TRBV4-3 to TRBJ2-3; TRBD1 aligns across 9 bases. CDR1 and CDR2 (germline): LGHNA, YSLEER. The CDR3 is 16 amino acids. Unmatched junction bases numbered 10, after V lost 5 bases and J lost 4 bases. This chain's CDR3 is CASSAQTGGMADTQYF. In DNA form, the CDR3 reads TGCGCCAGCAGCGCACAAACAGGGGGCATGGCAGATACGCAGTATTTT.

A single count supports this clone. The chain is built from TRBV6-5 and TRBJ1-2; D is unresolved. Looked up from germline, CDR1 is MNHEY and CDR2 is SVGAGI. Trimming took 5 bases from V and 3 from J, leaving 7 bases between them. This CDR3 is 12 amino acids long. CDR3 amino acids: CASSAGYYGYTF. DNA of the CDR3: TGTGCCAGCAGTGCGGGGTACTATGGCTACACCTTC.

Of note for this clone: This likely comes from a read error, as the CDR3 has no conserved phenylalanine or tryptophan at its end. This chain connects TRBV2 to TRBJ1-2; no reliable D call. Looked up from germline, CDR1 is SNHLY and CDR2 is FYNNEI. The CDR3 length is 13 residues. The V gene lost 1 base and the J gene lost 3 bases, with 6 bases spanning the gap. Here the CDR3 DNA reads TGTGCCAGCAGTGAAGTCAAGGACTATGGCTACACCCTC. It translates to CASSEVKDYGYTL.